This T cell receptor (beta chain) was sequenced for a study of T cells in Graves' hyperthyroidism and ophthalmopathy. It was RNA transcripts that yielded the amplified TCR beta CDR3 regions. The TCR CDR3 first-round RT-PCR relied on the HTBI primer set. TCRdb independently ran MiXCR on the multiplex PCR reads; one entry per CDR3 protein. The data show about 610,000 distinct CDR3 sequences, approximately 15% seen once. The V and J ends lost 6 bases and 2 bases, in that order; junction bases with no gene match: 5. The length of the CDR3 is 14 residues. This clonotype has a count of ten or more. V and J are TRBV12-3 or TRBV12-4 and TRBJ2-3, with 7 bases aligning to TRBD1. The receptor was derived from a woman between 40 and 50 years old with Graves' ophthalmopathy. Specimen: blood. The CDR3 coding sequence is TGTGCCAGCAGGCGACAGGGTTTCACAGATACGCAGTATTTT. The encoded protein is CASRRQGFTDTQYF.